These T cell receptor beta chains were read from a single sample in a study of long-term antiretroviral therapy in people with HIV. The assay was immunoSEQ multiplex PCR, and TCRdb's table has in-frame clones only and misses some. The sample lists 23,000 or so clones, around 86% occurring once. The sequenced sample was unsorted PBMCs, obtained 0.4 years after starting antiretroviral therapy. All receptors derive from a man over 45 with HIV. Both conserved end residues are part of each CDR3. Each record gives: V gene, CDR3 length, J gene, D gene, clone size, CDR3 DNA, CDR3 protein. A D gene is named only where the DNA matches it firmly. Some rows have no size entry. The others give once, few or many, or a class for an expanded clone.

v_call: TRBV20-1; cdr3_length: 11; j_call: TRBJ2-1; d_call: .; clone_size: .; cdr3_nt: TGCAGTGCTAGAGATGTCGATGAGCAGTTCTTC; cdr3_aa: CSARDVDEQFF
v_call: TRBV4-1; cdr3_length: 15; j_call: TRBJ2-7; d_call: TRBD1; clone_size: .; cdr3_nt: TGCGCCAGCAGCCAAGGATACAGGGGGTGGGTCGAGCAGTACTTC; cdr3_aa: CASSQGYRGWVEQYF
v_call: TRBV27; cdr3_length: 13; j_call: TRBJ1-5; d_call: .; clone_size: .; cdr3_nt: TGTGCCAGCAGTTATAGGGGCAATCAGCCCCAGCATTTT; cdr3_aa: CASSYRGNQPQHF
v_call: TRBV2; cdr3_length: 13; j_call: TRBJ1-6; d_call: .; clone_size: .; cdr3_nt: TGTGCCAGCAGCAGTCGGGAGAGTTCACCCCTCCACTTT; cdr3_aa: CASSSRESSPLHF
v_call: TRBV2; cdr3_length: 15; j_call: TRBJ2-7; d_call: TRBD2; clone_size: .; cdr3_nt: TGTGCCAGCAGAGAAACTAGCGGGGGGCCTGGGGAGCAGTACTTC; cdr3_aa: CASRETSGGPGEQYF
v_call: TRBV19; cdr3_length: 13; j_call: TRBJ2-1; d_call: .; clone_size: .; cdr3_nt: TGTGCCAGTAGTATCTGGGGATACAATGAGCAGTTCTTC; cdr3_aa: CASSIWGYNEQFF
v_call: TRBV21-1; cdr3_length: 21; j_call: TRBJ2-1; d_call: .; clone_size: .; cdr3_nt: TGTGCCAGCAGCAGGATTAAGGCCGGGACAGGGGCCTCATGGAGTAGAGGTGAGCAGTTCTTC; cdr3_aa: CASSRIKAGTGASWSRGEQFF
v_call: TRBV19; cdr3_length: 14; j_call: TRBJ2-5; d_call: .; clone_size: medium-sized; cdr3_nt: TGTGCCAGTACCCCCGGACCAGCCGGGGAGACCCAGTACTTC; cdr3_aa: CASTPGPAGETQYF
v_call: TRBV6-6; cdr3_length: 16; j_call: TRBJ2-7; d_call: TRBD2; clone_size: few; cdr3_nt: TGTGCCAGCAGTTACTCGCTCGGTAGCGGGTCCTACGAGCAGTACTTC; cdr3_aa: CASSYSLGSGSYEQYF
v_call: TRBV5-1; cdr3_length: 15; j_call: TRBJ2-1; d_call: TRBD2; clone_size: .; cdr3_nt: TGCGCCAGCAGCCTACTAGCGGGGAGTTACAATGAGCAGTTCTTC; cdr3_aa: CASSLLAGSYNEQFF
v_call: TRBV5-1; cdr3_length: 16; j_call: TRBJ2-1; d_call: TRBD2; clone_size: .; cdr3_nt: TGCGCCAGCAGCTCGGCGGGGGGGGAGTCCTACAATGAGCAGTTCTTC; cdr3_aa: CASSSAGGESYNEQFF
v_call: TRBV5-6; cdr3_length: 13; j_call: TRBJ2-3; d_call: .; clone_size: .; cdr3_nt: TGTGCCAGCAGCTCGGACTATACAGATACGCAGTATTTT; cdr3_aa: CASSSDYTDTQYF
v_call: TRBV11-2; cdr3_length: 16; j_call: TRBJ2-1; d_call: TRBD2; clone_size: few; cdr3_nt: TGTGCCAGCAGCTCAGCTAGCGGGGGGCGCGATAATGAGCAGTTCTTC; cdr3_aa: CASSSASGGRDNEQFF
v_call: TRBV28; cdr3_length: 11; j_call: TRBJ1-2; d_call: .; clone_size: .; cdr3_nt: TGTGCCAGCAAGAGGGAGGGGGGCTACACCTTC; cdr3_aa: CASKREGGYTF
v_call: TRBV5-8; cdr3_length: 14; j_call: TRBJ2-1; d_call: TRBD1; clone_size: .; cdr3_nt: TGTGCCAGCAGCTTGGACAGGGGTTACAATGAGCAGTTCTTC; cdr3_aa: CASSLDRGYNEQFF
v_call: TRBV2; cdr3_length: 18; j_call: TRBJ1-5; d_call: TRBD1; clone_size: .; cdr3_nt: TGTGCCAGCAGTGTCGCTGGGACAGGGAGTTGGAGCAATCAGCCCCAGCATTTT; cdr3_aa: CASSVAGTGSWSNQPQHF
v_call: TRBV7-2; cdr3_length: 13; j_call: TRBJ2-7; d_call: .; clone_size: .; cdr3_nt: TGTGCCAGCAGCTTCCGTAGCCCCCTCGAGCAGTACTTC; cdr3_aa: CASSFRSPLEQYF
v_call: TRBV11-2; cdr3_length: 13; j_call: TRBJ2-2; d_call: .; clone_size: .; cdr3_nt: TGTGCCAGCAGCTTAACAGTCCCCGGGGAGCTGTTTTTT; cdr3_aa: CASSLTVPGELFF
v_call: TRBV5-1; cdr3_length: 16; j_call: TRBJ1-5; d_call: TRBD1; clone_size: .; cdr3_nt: TGCGCCAGCAGCTTGGGGGGGGACAGCACCTATCAGCCCCAGCATTTT; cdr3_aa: CASSLGGDSTYQPQHF
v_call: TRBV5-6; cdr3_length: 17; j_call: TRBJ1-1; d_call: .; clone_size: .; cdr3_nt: TGTGCCAGCAGCTTTACGCAGGGGATTTCCCCGAACACTGAAGCTTTCTTT; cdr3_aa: CASSFTQGISPNTEAFF
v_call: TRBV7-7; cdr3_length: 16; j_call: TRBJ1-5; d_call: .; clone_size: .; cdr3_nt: TGTGCTAGCAGCTTAGTTGCTCTTGGGACCAATCAGCCCCAGCATTTT; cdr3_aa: CASSLVALGTNQPQHF
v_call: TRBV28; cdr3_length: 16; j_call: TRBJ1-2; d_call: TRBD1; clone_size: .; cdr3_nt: TGTGCCAGCAGTCCCCACATCGGGACAGGCAACTATGGCTACACCTTC; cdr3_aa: CASSPHIGTGNYGYTF
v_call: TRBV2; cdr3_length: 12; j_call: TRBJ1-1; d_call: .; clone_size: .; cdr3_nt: TGTGCCAGCAGTTCGCAGGGTTTCGGCCCTTTCTTT; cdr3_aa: CASSSQGFGPFF
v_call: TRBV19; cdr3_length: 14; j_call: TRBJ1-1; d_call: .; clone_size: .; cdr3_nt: TGTGCCAGTAGTATTGGCCGGGGGGGCACTGAAGCTTTCTTT; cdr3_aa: CASSIGRGGTEAFF
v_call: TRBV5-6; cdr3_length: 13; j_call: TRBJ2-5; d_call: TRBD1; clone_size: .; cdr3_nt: TGTGCCAGCAGCTGGGACAGTCAAGAGACCCAGTACTTC; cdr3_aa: CASSWDSQETQYF
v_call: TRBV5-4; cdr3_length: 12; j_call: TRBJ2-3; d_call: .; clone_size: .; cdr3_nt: TGTGCCAGCAGGTGGAACACAGATACGCAGTATTTT; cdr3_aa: CASRWNTDTQYF
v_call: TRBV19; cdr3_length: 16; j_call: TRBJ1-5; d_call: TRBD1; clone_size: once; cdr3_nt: TGTGCCAGTAGTAAAGGGACAGGAGTCGGCAATCAGCCCCAGCATTTT; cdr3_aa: CASSKGTGVGNQPQHF
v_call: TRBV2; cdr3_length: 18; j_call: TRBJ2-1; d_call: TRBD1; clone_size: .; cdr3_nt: TGTGCCAGCAGTGATCCTCGGACAGGGGGCTTGAGGAACAATGAGCAGTTCTTC; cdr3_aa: CASSDPRTGGLRNNEQFF
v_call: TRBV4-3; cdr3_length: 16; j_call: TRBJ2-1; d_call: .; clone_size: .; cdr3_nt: TGCGCCAGCAGCCAAGATTTCGGGCCGATCATCCGTGAGCAGTTCTTC; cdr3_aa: CASSQDFGPIIREQFF
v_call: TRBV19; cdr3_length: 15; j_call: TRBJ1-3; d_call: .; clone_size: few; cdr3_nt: TGTGCCAGTAGTACCCAGGCTTACCACGGAAACACCATATATTTT; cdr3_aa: CASSTQAYHGNTIYF
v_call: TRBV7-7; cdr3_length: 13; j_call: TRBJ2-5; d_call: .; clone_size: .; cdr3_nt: TGTGCTAGCAGCTTAGACGGGGGAGAGACCCAGTACTTC; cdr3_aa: CASSLDGGETQYF
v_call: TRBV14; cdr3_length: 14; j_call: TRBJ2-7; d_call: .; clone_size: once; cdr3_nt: TGTGCCAGCAGCCAAGATGAGGAGGGGCGCGAGCAGTACTTC; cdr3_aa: CASSQDEEGREQYF
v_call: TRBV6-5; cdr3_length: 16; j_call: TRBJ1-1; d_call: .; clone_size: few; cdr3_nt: TGTGCCAGCAGTTACGGGCGGGGTCCGAGTGCCACTGAAGCTTTCTTT; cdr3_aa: CASSYGRGPSATEAFF
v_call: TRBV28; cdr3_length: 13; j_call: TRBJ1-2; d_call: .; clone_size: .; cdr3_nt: TGTGCCAGCAGTCTCCGCTACGGTGATGGCTACACCTTC; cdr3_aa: CASSLRYGDGYTF
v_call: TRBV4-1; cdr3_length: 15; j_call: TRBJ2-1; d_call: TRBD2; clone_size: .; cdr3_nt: TGCGCCAGCAGCCAAGGTTACCGGGGGGTCGGTGAGCAGTTCTTC; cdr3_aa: CASSQGYRGVGEQFF
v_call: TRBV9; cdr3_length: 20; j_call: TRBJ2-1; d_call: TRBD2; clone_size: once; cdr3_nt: TGTGCCAGCAGCCTACGGGGAGGGACTAGCGGGGGGGCCGGTCACAATGAGCAGTTCTTC; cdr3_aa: CASSLRGGTSGGAGHNEQFF
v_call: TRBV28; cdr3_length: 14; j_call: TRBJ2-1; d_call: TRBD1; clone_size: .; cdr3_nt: TGTGCCAGCAGTCTTACAGGGGGCTCGAATGAGCAGTTCTTC; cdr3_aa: CASSLTGGSNEQFF
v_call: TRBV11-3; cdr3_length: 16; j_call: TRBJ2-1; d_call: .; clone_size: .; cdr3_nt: TGTGCCAGCAGCTTAGAGGGCGGGACCTCCTACAATGAGCAGTTCTTC; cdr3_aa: CASSLEGGTSYNEQFF
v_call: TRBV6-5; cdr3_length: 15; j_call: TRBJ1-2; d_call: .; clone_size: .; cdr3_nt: TGTGCCAGCAGTTACTCGTTACCGGGGCGCTATGGCTACACCTTC; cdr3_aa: CASSYSLPGRYGYTF
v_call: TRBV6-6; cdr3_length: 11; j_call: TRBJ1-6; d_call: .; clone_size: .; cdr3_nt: TGTGCCAGCGGAGCCGAGGCAGAAGTCCACTTT; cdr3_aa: CASGAEAEVHF
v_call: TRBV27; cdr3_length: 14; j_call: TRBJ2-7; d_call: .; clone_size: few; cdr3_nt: TGTGCCAGCAGTCCTACAATCAATGGCTACGAGCAGTACTTC; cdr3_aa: CASSPTINGYEQYF
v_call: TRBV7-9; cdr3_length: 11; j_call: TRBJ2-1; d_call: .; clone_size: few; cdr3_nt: TGTGCCAGCAGCTTATGGGATGAGCAGTTCTTC; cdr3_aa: CASSLWDEQFF
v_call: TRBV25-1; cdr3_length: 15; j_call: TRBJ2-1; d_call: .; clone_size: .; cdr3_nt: TGTGCCAGCAGTGATGGGCTATTCTCCTACAATGAGCAGTTCTTC; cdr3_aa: CASSDGLFSYNEQFF
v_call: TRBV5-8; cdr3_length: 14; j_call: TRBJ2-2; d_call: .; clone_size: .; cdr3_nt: TGTGCCAGCAGCTTGGGGACAGCCACCGGGGAGCTGTTTTTT; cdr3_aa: CASSLGTATGELFF
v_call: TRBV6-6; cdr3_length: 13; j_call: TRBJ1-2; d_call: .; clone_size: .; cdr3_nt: TGTGCCAGCAGTATGGGCGGGACCTATGGCTACACCTTC; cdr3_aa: CASSMGGTYGYTF
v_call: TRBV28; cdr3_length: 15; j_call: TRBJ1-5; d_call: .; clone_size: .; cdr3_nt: TGTGCCAGCAACTCAGCATGGGGTTCCAATCAGCCCCAGCATTTT; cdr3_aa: CASNSAWGSNQPQHF
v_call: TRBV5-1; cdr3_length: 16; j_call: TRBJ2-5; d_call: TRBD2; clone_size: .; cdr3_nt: TGCGCCAGCAGCTTGGGGCCAGCGGGGGGGCAAGAGACCCAGTACTTC; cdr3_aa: CASSLGPAGGQETQYF
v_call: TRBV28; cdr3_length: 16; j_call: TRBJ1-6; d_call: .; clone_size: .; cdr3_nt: TGTGCCAGCAGTCGCTCAAGAGGGATGGGGAATTCACCCCTCCACTTT; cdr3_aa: CASSRSRGMGNSPLHF
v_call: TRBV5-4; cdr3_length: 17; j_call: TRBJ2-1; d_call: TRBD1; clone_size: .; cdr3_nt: TGTGCCAGCAGCTCCGGACAGGGGGCCTCATACTACAATGAGCAGTTCTTC; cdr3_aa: CASSSGQGASYYNEQFF
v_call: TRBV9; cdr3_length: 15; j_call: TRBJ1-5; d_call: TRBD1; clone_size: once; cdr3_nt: TGTGCCAGCAGCGTAGGGCAGGGGGGCCATCAGCCCCAGCATTTT; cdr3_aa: CASSVGQGGHQPQHF
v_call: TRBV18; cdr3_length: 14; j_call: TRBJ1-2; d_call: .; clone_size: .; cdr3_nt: TGTGCCAGCTCACCGTCGACAGACCGGGATGGCTACACCTTC; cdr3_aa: CASSPSTDRDGYTF
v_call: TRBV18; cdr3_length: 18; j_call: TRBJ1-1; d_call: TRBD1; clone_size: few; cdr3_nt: TGTGCCAGCTCAATCCGTTCAGGGGGTCCAATCTCTAACACTGAAGCTTTCTTT; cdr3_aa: CASSIRSGGPISNTEAFF
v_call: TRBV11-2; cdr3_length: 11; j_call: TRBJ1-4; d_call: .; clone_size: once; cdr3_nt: TGTGCCAGCAACGGGGGGAGGGGACTGTTTTTT; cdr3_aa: CASNGGRGLFF
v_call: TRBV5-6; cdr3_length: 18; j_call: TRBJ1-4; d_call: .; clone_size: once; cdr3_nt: TGTGCCAGCAGCTTGGGGCAGGGCCGGTTCTCAACTAATGAAAAACTGTTTTTT; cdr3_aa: CASSLGQGRFSTNEKLFF
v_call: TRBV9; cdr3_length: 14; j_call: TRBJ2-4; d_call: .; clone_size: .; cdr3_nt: TGTGCCAGCAGCCCTGACGTTGGGGGAAACATTCAGTACTTC; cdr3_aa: CASSPDVGGNIQYF
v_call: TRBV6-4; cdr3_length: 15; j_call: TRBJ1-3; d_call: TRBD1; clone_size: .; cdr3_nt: TGTGCCAGCAGTGGCGGGACAGGGAAAGGAAACACCATATATTTT; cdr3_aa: CASSGGTGKGNTIYF
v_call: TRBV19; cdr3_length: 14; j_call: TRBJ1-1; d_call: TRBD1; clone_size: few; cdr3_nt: TGTGCCAGTAGCTTTGGACAGGAGGGCACTGAAGCTTTCTTT; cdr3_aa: CASSFGQEGTEAFF
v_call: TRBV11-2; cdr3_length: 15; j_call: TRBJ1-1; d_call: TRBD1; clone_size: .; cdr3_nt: TGTGCCAGCAGCTTAGAAGACAGGGCGAGCACTGAAGCTTTCTTT; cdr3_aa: CASSLEDRASTEAFF
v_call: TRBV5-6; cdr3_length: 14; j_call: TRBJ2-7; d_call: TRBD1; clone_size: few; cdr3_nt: TGTGCCAGCAGCTTGATGGACAGGAACTACGAGCAGTACTTC; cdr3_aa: CASSLMDRNYEQYF